Detailed here is one T cell receptor (beta chain). Its antigen remains unidentified. Using immunoSEQ multiplex PCR, the repertoire was profiled, and TCRdb retains in-frame clones only, with some absent. This sample carries around 40,000 clones, about four fifths of them seen once, and the ten largest clones take less than 2.5%. This entry comes from a study of OX40 agonist ivuxolimab in advanced cancers. Points from the study as a whole: Individuals who were partial responders at 0.1-3.0 mg/kg had clonal expansion that ranked among the lowest.

Germline CDR1 reads MDHEN; CDR2 reads SYDVKM. The ends were cut back, 2 bases at V and 7 bases at J, with 6 bases in the middle. The CDR3 consists of 12 residues. The material sequenced was CD4+ or CD8+ T cells sorted from blood, taken in a trial of the OX40 agonist ivuxolimab. The V gene is TRBV28, the J gene TRBJ2-1; D uncertain. This receptor was obtained from an adult with an advanced solid tumor such as melanoma, head and neck, liver or kidney cancer. The CDR3 DNA follows: TGTGCCAGCAGTTTAACGGGTAATGAGCAGTTCTTC. Translation gives CASSLTGNEQFF. Together with reference TRBV28 and TRBJ2-1, the CDR3 gives the full variable domain: DVKVTQSSRYLVKRTGEKVFLECVQDMDHENMFWYRQDPGLGLRLIYFSYDVKMKEKGDIPEGYSVSREKKERFSLILESASTNQTSMYLCASSLTGNEQFFGPGTRLTVL.